The rows below give T cell receptor beta chains drawn from one sample of a study of shared clonotypes between healthy human individuals. Produced via immunoSEQ multiplex PCR; TCRdb's table is partial and in-frame only. The data show roughly 2,500,000 clones, 93% seen once. The sequenced sample was naive CD4+ T cells from PBMCs. The receptors stem from a man between 18 and 29 years old in good health. Some clones in this sample may be carry-over from other donors' samples. The CDR3 runs from the conserved cysteine through the conserved F or W. Fields, in order: D gene, clone size, J gene, V gene, CDR3 DNA, CDR3 protein. A D gene is named only where the DNA matches it firmly. A clone size is listed for some rows: how often the clone was seen (once, few, many), or a class if it is expanded.

NA NA TRBJ2-7 TRBV29-1 TGCAGCGTTCTGAATGGCCGAGAGCAGTACTTC CSVLNGREQYF
TRBD1 NA TRBJ1-5 TRBV2 TGTGCCAGCAGGAGGGACAGGGGGCTGAATCAGCCCCAGCATTTT CASRRDRGLNQPQHF
TRBD1 once TRBJ1-2 TRBV2 TGTGCCAGCAGTGCGGGACAGTTCTATGGCTACACCTTC CASSAGQFYGYTF
NA NA TRBJ2-5 TRBV5-1 TGCGCCAGCAGCTTGACGGGGTGGGACGAAACGGGCGAGACCCAGTACTTC CASSLTGWDETGETQYF
NA NA TRBJ2-7 TRBV19 TGTGCCAGTCGGACCTCCTCCACCGGTTACGAGCAGTACTTC CASRTSSTGYEQYF
NA NA TRBJ2-2 TRBV5-1 TGCGCCAGCAGCCCGAGGACAAGTAACACCGGGGAGCTGTTTTTT CASSPRTSNTGELFF
NA NA TRBJ2-3 TRBV30 TGTGCCTGGAGTGTGAGATCCGGGGTTGATACGCAGTATTTT CAWSVRSGVDTQYF
TRBD2 NA TRBJ2-7 TRBV5-1 TGCGCCAGCAGCTTTCTAGCGGGGAACTCCTACGAGCAGTACTTC CASSFLAGNSYEQYF
TRBD2 NA TRBJ2-7 TRBV6-1 TGTGCCAGCAGTTTAGCGGGAGCTTACCACGAGCAGTACTTC CASSLAGAYHEQYF
NA NA TRBJ1-1 TRBV28 TGTGCCAGCAGTATATTCGGGACACCTAACACTGAAGCTTTCTTT CASSIFGTPNTEAFF
NA NA TRBJ2-1 TRBV9 TGTGCCAGCAGCGTAGGGACAGCCTTCGACCGCTACAATGAGCAGTTCTTC CASSVGTAFDRYNEQFF
NA NA TRBJ1-1 TRBV30 TGTGCCTGGTCCCCCCCGTCTAGGGGGAACACTGAAGCTTTCTTT CAWSPPSRGNTEAFF
NA once TRBJ1-4 TRBV10-3 TGTGCCATCAGTGAGGGTAATGAAAAACTGTTTTTT CAISEGNEKLFF
NA once TRBJ2-1 TRBV7-3 TGTGCCAGCAGCTTACAAGGCGGGTCGGGTTATGAGCAGTTCTTC CASSLQGGSGYEQFF
NA NA TRBJ2-1 TRBV10-3 TGTGCCATCAGTGAGGACCGGGGGAGGAGTGAGCAGTTCTTC CAISEDRGRSEQFF
NA NA TRBJ2-2 TRBV28 TGTGCCAGCAGTTTGAGTACCGGGGAGCTGTTTTTT CASSLSTGELFF
NA NA TRBJ2-1 TRBV7-3 TGTGCCAGCGGACCCGCCTTTGGCGAGCAGTTCTTC CASGPAFGEQFF
NA NA TRBJ2-7 TRBV7-9 TGTGCCAGCAGCTCGACGCGCTACTCCTACGAGCAGTACTTC CASSSTRYSYEQYF
NA NA TRBJ2-2 TRBV6-5 TGTGCCAGCAGTCCGCGCCCGAACACCGGGGAGCTGTTTTTT CASSPRPNTGELFF
TRBD2 NA TRBJ2-3 TRBV10-3 TGTGCCATCAGTGGGGGGACTAGCGGGAGTTCGGGAGATACGCAGTATTTT CAISGGTSGSSGDTQYF
NA NA TRBJ2-7 TRBV11-2 TGTGCCAGCAGCTCCTACTACGAGCAGTACTTC CASSSYYEQYF
NA NA TRBJ1-1 TRBV5-8 TGTGCCAGCAGCCGCGGATGGGTTGCGGAAGCTTTCTTT CASSRGWVAEAFF
NA NA TRBJ1-3 TRBV30 TGTGCCTGGAGTGTACTCTCAGGGAGCTCTGGAAACACCATATATTTT CAWSVLSGSSGNTIYF
NA NA TRBJ2-1 TRBV5-1 TGCGCCAGCAGCTTGGTCGGGGAATCCTACAATGAGCAGTTCTTC CASSLVGESYNEQFF
TRBD1 NA TRBJ2-3 TRBV7-3 TGTGCCAGCAGCTTCGGACAGGGCGCCACAGATACGCAGTATTTT CASSFGQGATDTQYF